These T cell receptor beta chains were read from a single sample in a study of technical replicates of blood from a handful of donors. Clones were read by immunoSEQ multiplex PCR, and TCRdb kept only the in-frame ones, dropping some. Of about 68,000 clones in the sample, 95% to 98% were seen once. The sample consisted of T cells isolated from PBMCs. The source of these receptors is a human donor in good health. CDR3s include the opening cysteine and the closing phenylalanine or tryptophan. D genes are given only for firm matches. Not every row has a clone size; where given, it reads once, few, many or a size class.

j_call	d_call	v_call	clone_size	cdr3_nt	cdr3_aa
TRBJ2-5	NA	TRBV29-1	NA	TGCAGCGTTGGTGTACAAGAGACCCAGTACTTC	CSVGVQETQYF
TRBJ2-7	NA	TRBV9	NA	TGTGCCAGCAGCGTAGATGGGAGCTCCTACGAGCAGTACTTC	CASSVDGSSYEQYF
TRBJ2-5	NA	TRBV21-1	NA	TGTGCCAGCAGCGGGACGGAACGTAAAAGCGGGCATCAAGAGACCCAGTACTTC	CASSGTERKSGHQETQYF
TRBJ1-1	NA	TRBV18	NA	TGTGCCAGCTCACCATCTTCCGGGATCACTGAAGCTTTCTTT	CASSPSSGITEAFF
TRBJ2-7	NA	TRBV4-3	NA	TGCGCCAGCAGCCAAGTCTCGCAGGGGGGCTACGAGCAGTACTTC	CASSQVSQGGYEQYF
TRBJ1-4	TRBD1	TRBV19	NA	TGTGCCAGTAGTATAATCCCAGGGGGCAAACTGTTTTTT	CASSIIPGGKLFF
TRBJ2-2	NA	TRBV2	NA	TGTGCCAGCAGTCTCGGACTGACCGGGGAGCTGTTTTTT	CASSLGLTGELFF
TRBJ2-6	NA	TRBV5-4	NA	TGTGCCAGCAGCTTGAGAGCTGGGGCCAACGTCCTGACTTTC	CASSLRAGANVLTF
TRBJ2-7	TRBD1	TRBV23-1	NA	TGCGCCAGCAGTCAATCCACCGGGACAGGGGGCTACGAGCAGTACTTC	CASSQSTGTGGYEQYF
TRBJ1-4	NA	TRBV25-1	NA	TGTGCCAGCAGTGAACAGGGTATGAATGAAAAACTGTTTTTT	CASSEQGMNEKLFF
TRBJ2-3	NA	TRBV6-6	once	TGTGCCAGCAGTTACTCGTCGACACTGACAGATACGCAGTATTTT	CASSYSSTLTDTQYF
TRBJ2-4	TRBD2	TRBV9	NA	TGTGCCAGCAGCGCTAGCGGTACAGCCAAAAACATTCAGTACTTC	CASSASGTAKNIQYF
TRBJ2-1	NA	TRBV9	NA	TGTGCCAGCAGCGTAGCTACGGGAAGTCAGTTCTTC	CASSVATGSQFF
TRBJ1-1	TRBD1	TRBV29-1	once	TGCAGCGTTGAAGAATTAAGGGGGCGCACTGAAGCTTTCTTT	CSVEELRGRTEAFF
TRBJ1-5	TRBD1	TRBV6-1	NA	TGTGCCAGCAGCCTATACAGGGGTAATCAGCCCCAGCATTTT	CASSLYRGNQPQHF
TRBJ1-4	NA	TRBV11-3	NA	TGTGCCAGCAGCATAACGGGGGTAAATGAAAAACTGTTTTTT	CASSITGVNEKLFF
TRBJ2-7	TRBD2	TRBV2	NA	TGTGCCAGCACCATGGGACTAGCCAACGAGCAGTACTTC	CASTMGLANEQYF
TRBJ1-5	NA	TRBV21-1	NA	TGTGCCAGCAGCAAAAGATGGGGGGAAGAGGGCAATCAGCCCCAGCATTTT	CASSKRWGEEGNQPQHF